This T cell receptor (beta chain) emerged from a study of T cell responses to AZD1222 COVID-19 vaccine. Points from the study as a whole: Nearly half of spike-specific TCRs reportedly target variant regions that are unmutated in the B.1.351 and B.1.1.7 variants. The donor cohort was predominantly white British with a female majority, and clonal diversity may have been underestimated.

V was trimmed by 2 bases and J by 4 bases, leaving 12 bases between them. The V gene's germline CDR1 is SGHNT and CDR2 YYREEE (reference sequence). The CDR3 has 14 amino acids. To note about this clone: Its antigen remains unidentified.

Generated by immunoSEQ multiplex PCR, the TCRdb table keeps only in-frame clones and is missing some. The repertoire holds 120,000 or so clones, with more than 80% as singletons. The sequencing used peripheral blood, collected on day 0 of AZD1222 vaccination. This TCR came from an adult in good health. V usage is TRBV5-4 and J usage is TRBJ1-2, with D possibly being TRBD1 (5 bases). CDR3 amino acids: CASSLFEGSYGYTF. Here the CDR3 DNA reads TGTGCCAGCAGCTTATTCGAGGGGAGCTATGGCTACACCTTC. Filled out from reference TRBV5-4 and TRBJ1-2, the complete variable domain reads ETGVTQSPTHLIKTRGQQVTLRCSSQSGHNTVSWYQQALGQGPQFIFQYYREEENGRGNFPPRFSGLQFPNYSSELNVNALELDDSALYLCASSLFEGSYGYTFGSGTRLTVV.